This is a list of T cell receptor beta chains from one sample in a study of T cell changes during pregnancy in multiple sclerosis. Sequencing was performed with immunoSEQ multiplex PCR; in TCRdb, only in-frame clones are kept and a portion is missing. The data contain 64,000 or so clones, about 96% of them singletons. Specimen: CD8+ T cells from peripheral blood mononuclear cells, collected after pregnancy. Source of these receptors: a female donor with multiple sclerosis, enrolled in a pregnancy study. Each CDR3 is given with its conserved first and last residue. The D gene is left open where the match is weak. Clone size is not always given. Where it is, it says once, few, many or a class for expanded clones.

v_gene: TRBV5-6
j_gene: TRBJ2-1
d_gene: .
abundance: once
CDR3nt: TGTGCCAGCAGCATGGACGGTAGCTCCTACAATGAGCAGTTCTTC
CDR3aa: CASSMDGSSYNEQFF

v_gene: TRBV28
j_gene: TRBJ2-5
d_gene: .
abundance: .
CDR3nt: TGTGCCAGCAGTTTATATCTGGGCACAGAGACCCAGTACTTC
CDR3aa: CASSLYLGTETQYF

v_gene: TRBV14
j_gene: TRBJ1-2
d_gene: TRBD1
abundance: .
CDR3nt: TGTGCCAGCAGCCAAGACCCCCACAGGGGCTATGGCTACACCTTC
CDR3aa: CASSQDPHRGYGYTF

v_gene: TRBV19
j_gene: TRBJ2-3
d_gene: TRBD2
abundance: once
CDR3nt: TGTGCCAGTAGTCCCCTAGCGGGTTGGGGGGCAGATACGCAGTATTTT
CDR3aa: CASSPLAGWGADTQYF

v_gene: TRBV9
j_gene: TRBJ2-3
d_gene: .
abundance: .
CDR3nt: TGTGCCAGCAGCGCCAGTTCTAGCACAGATACGCAGTATTTT
CDR3aa: CASSASSSTDTQYF

v_gene: TRBV5-1
j_gene: TRBJ2-3
d_gene: .
abundance: .
CDR3nt: TGCGCCAGCAGCTTGTGGGGGGGGCTGGCAGATACGCAGTATTTT
CDR3aa: CASSLWGGLADTQYF

v_gene: TRBV9
j_gene: TRBJ2-6
d_gene: .
abundance: once
CDR3nt: TGTGCCAGCAGCGCTTCGGAGGTTGGGGCCAACGTCCTGACTTTC
CDR3aa: CASSASEVGANVLTF

v_gene: TRBV7-2
j_gene: TRBJ1-1
d_gene: TRBD1
abundance: .
CDR3nt: TGTGCCAGCACCCCAGGGGGCACTGAAGCTTTCTTT
CDR3aa: CASTPGGTEAFF

v_gene: TRBV5-1
j_gene: TRBJ2-7
d_gene: TRBD2
abundance: .
CDR3nt: TGCGCCAGCAGCTTAACTAGCGGGAGGTCTTACGAGCAGTACTTC
CDR3aa: CASSLTSGRSYEQYF

v_gene: TRBV11-1
j_gene: TRBJ2-7
d_gene: TRBD2
abundance: .
CDR3nt: TGTGCCAGCAGCTTAATGAGCGGGAACGAGCAGTACTTC
CDR3aa: CASSLMSGNEQYF

v_gene: TRBV28
j_gene: TRBJ2-3
d_gene: .
abundance: .
CDR3nt: TGTGCCAGCAGTACCCAGCTAGCAGCTAGCACAGATACGCAGTATTTT
CDR3aa: CASSTQLAASTDTQYF

v_gene: TRBV5-4
j_gene: TRBJ2-3
d_gene: TRBD1
abundance: .
CDR3nt: TGTGCCAGCAGCTTAGGACAGGGGGCAGCAGATACGCAGTATTTT
CDR3aa: CASSLGQGAADTQYF

v_gene: TRBV19
j_gene: TRBJ2-7
d_gene: .
abundance: .
CDR3nt: TGTGCCAGTAGTATAGATTCAGGAACCTACGAGCAGTACTTC
CDR3aa: CASSIDSGTYEQYF

v_gene: TRBV28
j_gene: TRBJ2-7
d_gene: .
abundance: .
CDR3nt: TGTGCCAGCAGTTTACCGGGGTCCGGCTACGAGCAGTACTTC
CDR3aa: CASSLPGSGYEQYF

v_gene: TRBV19
j_gene: TRBJ2-2
d_gene: .
abundance: .
CDR3nt: TGTGCCAGTAGTATTGGGTCAGGCCCCCGGGAGCTGTTTTTT
CDR3aa: CASSIGSGPRELFF

v_gene: TRBV16
j_gene: TRBJ1-5
d_gene: TRBD1
abundance: .
CDR3nt: TGTGCCAGCAGCATGACGGGGGACAGGCCCCAGCATTTT
CDR3aa: CASSMTGDRPQHF

v_gene: TRBV7-2
j_gene: TRBJ2-2
d_gene: TRBD2
abundance: .
CDR3nt: TGTGCCAGCAGCGGGAGGGGCGGGATGGGCGGGGAGCTGTTTTTT
CDR3aa: CASSGRGGMGGELFF

v_gene: TRBV27
j_gene: TRBJ2-2
d_gene: TRBD1
abundance: few
CDR3nt: TGTGCCAGCAGTTTCGGGACAGGGACCGGGGAGCTGTTTTTT
CDR3aa: CASSFGTGTGELFF

v_gene: TRBV10-3
j_gene: TRBJ2-6
d_gene: .
abundance: .
CDR3nt: TGTGCCATCAGTGAGTCGTTTGCTACTGGGGCCAACGTCCTGACTTTC
CDR3aa: CAISESFATGANVLTF

v_gene: TRBV15
j_gene: TRBJ2-7
d_gene: .
abundance: .
CDR3nt: TGTGCCACCAGCAGTGCTACTAGTTACGAGCAGTACTTC
CDR3aa: CATSSATSYEQYF

v_gene: TRBV4-3
j_gene: TRBJ1-6
d_gene: .
abundance: few
CDR3nt: TGCGCCAGCAGCCAAGATCAGGGGTATTCACCCCTCCACTTT
CDR3aa: CASSQDQGYSPLHF

v_gene: TRBV29-1
j_gene: TRBJ2-2
d_gene: TRBD2
abundance: once
CDR3nt: TGCAGCGTGGGCTTCGGGGGGAGCGGCACCGGGGAGCTGTTTTTT
CDR3aa: CSVGFGGSGTGELFF

v_gene: TRBV5-5
j_gene: TRBJ2-7
d_gene: TRBD1
abundance: .
CDR3nt: TGTGCCAGCAGTTATGGGACAGGGGCAAACGAGCAGTACTTC
CDR3aa: CASSYGTGANEQYF

v_gene: TRBV9
j_gene: TRBJ2-1
d_gene: .
abundance: .
CDR3nt: TGTGCCAGCAGCGTAGAAGCCACCTCCTACAATGAGCAGTTCTTC
CDR3aa: CASSVEATSYNEQFF